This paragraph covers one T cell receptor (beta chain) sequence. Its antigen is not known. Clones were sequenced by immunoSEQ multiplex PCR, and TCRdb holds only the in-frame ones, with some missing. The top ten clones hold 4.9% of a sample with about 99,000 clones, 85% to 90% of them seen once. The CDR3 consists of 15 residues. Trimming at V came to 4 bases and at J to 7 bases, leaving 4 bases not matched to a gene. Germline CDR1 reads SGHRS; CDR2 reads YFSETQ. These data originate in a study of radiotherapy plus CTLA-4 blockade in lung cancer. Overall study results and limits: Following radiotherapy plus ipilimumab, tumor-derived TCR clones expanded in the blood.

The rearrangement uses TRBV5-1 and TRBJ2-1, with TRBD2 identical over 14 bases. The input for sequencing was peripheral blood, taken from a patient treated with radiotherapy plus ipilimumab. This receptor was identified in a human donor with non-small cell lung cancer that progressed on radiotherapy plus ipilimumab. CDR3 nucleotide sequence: TGCGCCAGCAGCGAGGGACTAGCGGGAGTTAATGAGCAGTTCTTC. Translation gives CASSEGLAGVNEQFF.